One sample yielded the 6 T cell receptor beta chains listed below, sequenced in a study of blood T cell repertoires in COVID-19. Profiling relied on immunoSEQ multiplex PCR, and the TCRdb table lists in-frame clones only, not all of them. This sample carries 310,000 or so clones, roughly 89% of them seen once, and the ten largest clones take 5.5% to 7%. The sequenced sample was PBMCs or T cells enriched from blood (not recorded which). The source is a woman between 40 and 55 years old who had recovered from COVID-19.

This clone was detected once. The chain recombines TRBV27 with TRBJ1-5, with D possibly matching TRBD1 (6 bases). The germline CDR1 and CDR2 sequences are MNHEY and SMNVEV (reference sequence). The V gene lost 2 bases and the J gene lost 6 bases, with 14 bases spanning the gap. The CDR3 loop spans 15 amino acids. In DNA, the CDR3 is TGTGCCAGCAGTTTACTCTCAGGGGAAGGTCAGCCCCAGCATTTT. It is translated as CASSLLSGEGQPQHF.

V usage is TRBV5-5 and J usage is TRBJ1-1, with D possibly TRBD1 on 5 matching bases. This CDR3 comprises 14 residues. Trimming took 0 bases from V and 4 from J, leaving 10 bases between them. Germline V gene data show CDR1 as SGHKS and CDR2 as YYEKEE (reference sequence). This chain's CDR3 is CASSLAGEGTEAFF. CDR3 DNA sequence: TGTGCCAGCAGCTTGGCGGGGGAGGGCACTGAAGCTTTCTTT. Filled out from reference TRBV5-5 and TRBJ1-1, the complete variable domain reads DAGVTQSPTHLIKTRGQQVTLRCSPISGHKSVSWYQQVLGQGPQFIFQYYEKEERGRGNFPDRFSARQFPNYSSELNVNALLLGDSALYLCASSLAGEGTEAFFGQGTRLTVV.

CDR3 sequence: CASSPGTGGATNEKLFF. CDR3 in DNA: TGTGCCAGCAGCCCCGGTACAGGGGGCGCAACTAATGAAAAACTGTTTTTT. This chain joins TRBV7-2 and TRBJ1-4; 9 bases map to TRBD1. CDR1 and CDR2 from the germline V gene are SGHTA and FQGNSA. The CDR3 has 17 amino acids. V was clipped by 5 bases and J by 0 bases; unmatched bases: 7.

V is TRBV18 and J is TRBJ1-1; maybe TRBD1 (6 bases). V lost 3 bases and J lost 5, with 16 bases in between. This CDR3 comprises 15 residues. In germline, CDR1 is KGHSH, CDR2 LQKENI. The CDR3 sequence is CASSPGRGGGTEAFF. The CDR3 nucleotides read TGTGCCAGCTCACCCGGAAGGGGGGGAGGTACTGAAGCTTTCTTT.

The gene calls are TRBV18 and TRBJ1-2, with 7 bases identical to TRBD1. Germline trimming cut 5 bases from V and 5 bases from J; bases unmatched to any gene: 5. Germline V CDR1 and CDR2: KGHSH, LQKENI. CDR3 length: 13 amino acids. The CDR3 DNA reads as TGTGCCAGCTCAACCCAGACAGGGTATGGCTACACCTTC. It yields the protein CASSTQTGYGYTF. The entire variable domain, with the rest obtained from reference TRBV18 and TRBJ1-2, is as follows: NAGVMQNPRHLVRRRGQEARLRCSPMKGHSHVYWYRQLPEEGLKFMVYLQKENIIDESGMPKERFSAEFPKEGPSILRIQQVVRGDSAAYFCASSTQTGYGYTFGSGTRLTVV.

The CDR3 coding sequence is TGTGCCAGCAGTTCAAATACCGGTGCAGGGTATCCCTACCGCGCCAAAAACATTCAGTACTTC. Protein: CASSSNTGAGYPYRAKNIQYF. The V call is TRBV28, the J call TRBJ2-4; a weak D match, TRBD1 (5 bases). CDR1 and CDR2 from the germline V gene are MDHEN and SYDVKM. With 4 bases removed from V and 1 base from J, the gap between germline ends came to 29 bases. This CDR3 contains 21 residues. Full variable domain (missing parts from reference TRBV28 and TRBJ2-4): DVKVTQSSRYLVKRTGEKVFLECVQDMDHENMFWYRQDPGLGLRLIYFSYDVKMKEKGDIPEGYSVSREKKERFSLILESASTNQTSMYLCASSSNTGAGYPYRAKNIQYFGAGTRLSVL.